This T cell receptor beta chain was identified in a study of T cells in Graves' hyperthyroidism and ophthalmopathy. Fresh 10 ml peripheral blood yielded PBMCs. The CDR3 regions of TCR beta were amplified from RNA transcripts. HTBI primers drove first-round RT-PCR of the TCR CDR3. MiXCR was run by TCRdb on the multiplex PCR reads, yielding one entry per CDR3 protein. In the table there are roughly 240,000 distinct CDR3 sequences, over 20% of which are singletons. This clonotype was detected a few times. Germline V CDR1 and CDR2: SGHAT, FQNNGV. The CDR3 is 17 amino acids. Unmatched junction bases numbered 10, after V lost 5 bases and J lost 3 bases.

The sample was blood. The chain carries TRBV11-2 and TRBJ2-5; TRBD2 matches 12 bases. The TCR originated in a woman aged 40 to 50 with Graves' ophthalmopathy. The CDR3 nucleotides are TGTGCCAGCAGCCCGCTCGGACTAGCGGGGATGAAAGAGACCCAGTACTTC. Its protein is CASSPLGLAGMKETQYF. Combining the CDR3 with reference TRBV11-2 and TRBJ2-5 gives the whole variable domain EAGVAQSPRYKIIEKRQSVAFWCNPISGHATLYWYQQILGQGPKLLIQFQNNGVVDDSQLPKDRFSAERLKGVDSTLKIQPAKLEDSAVYLCASSPLGLAGMKETQYFGPGTRLLVL.